This TCR beta chain stems from a study of early T cells in non-severe SARS-CoV-2 infection. Whole-study results and caveats: VDJdb matching favored anti-spike CD8 responses, missing private and CD4 specificities.

CDR1 is SGHVS and CDR2 is FQNEAQ in the germline V gene. The CDR3 has 18 residues. V lost 2 bases and J lost 2, with 20 bases in between. Researchers tagged individual cDNA molecules with unique molecular identifiers. TCRdb analysed the 5' RACE reads with MiXCR anew, one entry per CDR3 protein. The sample carries fewer than 110,000 distinct CDR3 sequences, around 10% recorded once. This clonotype was counted many times. Its antigen is currently unknown. This chain connects TRBV7-8 to TRBJ2-3; D gene uncertain. Sequencing was carried out using whole blood. The receptor was isolated from an adult who was a healthcare worker with PCR-confirmed SARS-CoV-2 infection or an uninfected control (not recorded which). CDR3 sequence reads: CASSLPRHTKDLTDTQYF. The CDR3 DNA is TGTGCCAGCAGCTTACCCCGACATACCAAAGACCTCACAGATACGCAGTATTTT.